This passage covers 25 T cell receptor beta chains from one sample sequenced in a study of T cell repertoires in cytomegalovirus infection. TCRdb reprocessed the reads with MiXCR, giving one entry per CDR3 protein. Here the sample spans approximately 490,000 distinct CDR3 sequences, approximately 11% being singletons. Specimen: PBMCs. Source of these receptors: a human donor in good health (CMV status not recorded). Some clones in this sample may be carry-over from other donors' samples.

V gene TRBV10-3 combines with J gene TRBJ2-6, with 11 positions matching TRBD1. The CDR3 is made up of 18 amino acids. Germline V gives CDR1 ENHRY, CDR2 SYGVKD. Trimming cost V 2 bases and J 4 bases; bases outside gene matches: 7. This CDR3 reads CAISEIGQGAGGANVLTF. As DNA, the CDR3 is TGTGCCATCAGTGAGATAGGACAGGGGGCTGGAGGGGCCAACGTCCTGACTTTC.

This clonotype appeared many times. The CDR3 spells CASSPNRAGTEAFF. CDR3 DNA: TGTGCCAGCAGCCCGAACAGGGCGGGGACTGAAGCTTTCTTT. The chain links TRBV7-9 to TRBJ1-1; possibly TRBD1 for D (6 bases). The V gene's germline CDR1 is SEHNR and CDR2 FQNEAQ (reference sequence). V was shortened by 5 bases and J by 5 bases, with 15 bases between the two germline ends. CDR3 length: 14 amino acids.

This clonotype came up a few times. V and J are TRBV20-1 and TRBJ2-7, with 10 bases matching TRBD1. Trimming removed 3 bases from V and 2 bases from J; junction bases left unmatched: 4. Germline V lookup: CDR1 DFQATT, CDR2 SNEGSKA (reference sequence). This CDR3 has 14 amino acids. Here the CDR3 DNA reads TGCAGTGCTAGTGGGACAGGGGCTACCTACGAGCAGTACTTC. Translation gives CSASGTGATYEQYF.

This clonotype was picked up many times. The rearrangement uses TRBV6-6 and TRBJ1-1, with 7 nucleotides matching TRBD1. CDR1 and CDR2 (germline): MNHNY, SVGAGI (reference sequence). The CDR3 spans 14 residues. J gave up 4 bases and V 6 bases, and 8 bases lay outside the gene matches. In DNA, the CDR3 is TGTGCCAGCAGACGACAGGGAATGGGCACTGAAGCTTTCTTT. It specifies CASRRQGMGTEAFF.

This chain joins TRBV7-9 and TRBJ1-5, with a tentative D call TRBD1 (5 bases). The germline V and J ends were trimmed by 3 bases and 3 bases, with 9 bases remaining between them. Germline V CDR1 and CDR2: SEHNR, FQNEAQ (reference sequence). This CDR3 is 14 amino acids long. CDR3: CASSLGPDNQPQHF. CDR3 DNA: TGTGCCAGCAGCTTGGGACCGGACAATCAGCCCCAGCATTTT.

The sample holds many counts of this clonotype. The chain couples TRBV28 to TRBJ2-1; TRBD2 is a possible D gene (6 bases). Germline CDR1 and CDR2: MDHEN and SYDVKM. Trimming left V 6 bases short and J 2 bases short, with 17 bases between. The CDR3 length is 16 residues. The DNA of the CDR3 is TGTGCCAGCAGCTCTGCTCCGGGACTTACCTACAATGAGCAGTTCTTC. It specifies CASSSAPGLTYNEQFF.

This clonotype was recorded a few times. The V call is TRBV20-1, the J call TRBJ1-3, with 9 bases lining up with TRBD1. Looked up from germline, CDR1 is DFQATT and CDR2 is SNEGSKA (reference sequence). The CDR3 length is 17 residues. J lost 0 bases, V lost 3 bases, and 9 bases had no gene match. CDR3 region: CSASKPRDRASGNTIYF. The DNA for the CDR3 is TGCAGTGCTAGTAAACCTCGGGACAGGGCCTCTGGAAACACCATATATTTT.

This clonotype has a count of ten or more. The rearrangement uses TRBV28 and TRBJ1-2; D might be TRBD1 (6 bases). The CDR3 runs 18 residues. CDR1 is MDHEN and CDR2 is SYDVKM in the germline V gene. Trimming removed 0 bases at V and 1 base at J, with 18 bases between. The CDR3 loop reads CASSLWGVGQRDNYGYTF. For the CDR3, the DNA is TGTGCCAGCAGTTTATGGGGGGTTGGACAGAGGGATAACTATGGCTACACCTTC.

Regarding this clonotype: A read error is possible here, since a much larger clone lies one base away. V gene TRBV19 combines with J gene TRBJ1-3; TRBD1 is a possible D gene (5 bases). The CDR3 length is 17 residues. Germline-derived CDR1 and CDR2 are LNHDA and SQIVND (reference sequence). CDR3 nucleotides: TGTGCCCGTAGTACCTACCTCGACAGAGCCTCTGGAAACACCATATATTTT. Protein sequence: CARSTYLDRASGNTIYF. The variable domain in full, with the rest retrieved from reference TRBV19 and TRBJ1-3, is DGGITQSPKYLFRKEGQNVTLSCEQNLNHDAMYWYRQDPGQGLRLIYYSQIVNDFQKGDIAEGYSVSREKKESFPLTVTSAQKNPTAFYLCARSTYLDRASGNTIYFGEGSWLTVV.

This clonotype came up many times. CDR3 loop: CASSSDYGGRYTF. CDR3 DNA: TGTGCCAGCAGCTCCGATTACGGGGGGCGCTACACCTTC. The chain recombines TRBV9 with TRBJ1-2; a possible D gene is TRBD1 (6 bases). Germline V gene data show CDR1 as SGDLS and CDR2 as YYNGEE. The CDR3 totals 13 residues. With 4 bases removed from V and 9 bases from J, the gap between germline ends came to 16 bases.

Notes on this clonotype: A much bigger clone sits one base away, suggesting this may be a read error. V usage is TRBV28 and J usage is TRBJ2-7, with TRBD2 as a possible D gene (6 bases). Germline CDR1 reads MDHEN; CDR2 reads SYDVKM. CDR3 size: 13 residues. V was cut by 5 bases and J by 9 bases, with 17 bases left in between. The CDR3 nucleotides read TGTGCCAGCAGTCCCCTAGGGGACTTATGGCAGTACTTC. Translated, it gives CASSPLGDLWQYF.

Remarks on this clonotype: A much larger clone differs from this one at a single base, so this may be a read error. Since the CDR3 does not end with the conserved phenylalanine or tryptophan, this likely comes from a read error. V and J are TRBV10-2 and TRBJ2-3, with 8 bases fitting TRBD2. J gave up 4 bases and V 3 bases, and 3 bases lay outside the gene matches. This CDR3 is 14 amino acids long. In germline, CDR1 is WSHSY, CDR2 SAAADI. The CDR3 loop is CASSDPGGPDTQYL. CDR3 coding DNA: TGCGCCAGCAGTGACCCGGGGGGGCCAGATACGCAGTATTTA.

As regards this clonotype: This may stem from a read error, because a much larger clone lies one nucleotide away. The CDR3 protein is CTSSFMTGPTYEQYF. The DNA for the CDR3 is TGTACCAGCAGTTTTATGACAGGCCCGACCTACGAGCAGTACTTC. V gene TRBV7-8 combines with J gene TRBJ2-7; maybe TRBD1 (6 bases). Germline assignment: CDR1 SGHVS and CDR2 FQNEAQ. The CDR3 totals 15 residues.

The chain couples TRBV4-1 to TRBJ2-1; D gene ambiguous. V shed 1 base and J shed 9 bases, with 13 bases lying between them. CDR1 is MGHRA, CDR2 YSYEKL, per germline. The CDR3 is made up of 14 amino acids. CDR3 in DNA: TGCGCCAGCAGCCAAGGGAGAATCGACGGTGAGCAGTTCTTC. It codes for CASSQGRIDGEQFF.

The table lists this clonotype with many counts. This sequence joins TRBV2 and TRBJ2-1; 10 nucleotides align to TRBD2. There are 16 residues in the CDR3. Germline CDR1 reads SNHLY; CDR2 reads FYNNEI. Germline trimming cut 5 bases from V and 3 bases from J; bases unmatched to any gene: 7. CDR3 nucleotides: TGTGCCAGCAGTTCCCAACTAGCGGGGCACTACAATGAGCAGTTCTTC. Its translation is CASSSQLAGHYNEQFF.

The chain carries TRBV23-1 and TRBJ1-4; possibly TRBD1 for D (5 bases). TRBV23-1 is an open reading frame whose function is uncertain. The CDR3 has 17 residues. With 10 bases removed from V and 5 bases from J, the gap between germline ends came to 26 bases. CDR3 region: CATCGPGTLEENEKLFF. CDR3 DNA: TGCGCCACCTGCGGACCCGGGACGCTCGAGGAAAATGAAAAACTGTTTTTT.

This clonotype showed up many times. This sequence joins TRBV6-5 and TRBJ2-3, with 9 bases that match TRBD2. The CDR3 loop spans 15 amino acids. Germline V lookup: CDR1 MNHEY, CDR2 SVGAGI. V shed 5 bases and J 3 bases; nucleotides not matched to a gene: 6. The CDR3 nucleotides are TGTGCCAGCAGTCTTAGCGGGGGAGTAACAGATACGCAGTATTTT. Encoded protein: CASSLSGGVTDTQYF.

The sample holds many counts of this clonotype. This CDR3 is CASSQEAVRGELFF. The CDR3 DNA reads as TGTGCCAGCAGCCAAGAAGCGGTGCGCGGGGAGCTGTTTTTT. This chain uses TRBV11-1 with TRBJ2-2; D perhaps matches TRBD2 (5 bases). This CDR3 is built from 14 residues. CDR1 and CDR2 from the germline V gene are SGHAT and FQDESV (reference sequence). V was pared by 5 bases and J by 7 bases, with 14 bases between.

This clonotype has a count of ten or more. This rearrangement joins TRBV5-1 to TRBJ2-1; 10 bases align to TRBD2. CDR1 is SGHRS and CDR2 is YFSETQ in the germline V gene. With V trimmed by 1 base and J by 9 bases, 1 base remained unmatched. The CDR3 totals 13 residues. The CDR3 loop reads CASSLSGGVEQFF. The CDR3 nucleotides read TGCGCCAGCAGCTTGAGCGGGGGGGTTGAGCAGTTCTTC.

In this sample, this clonotype turned up many times. V and J are TRBV7-2 and TRBJ2-3; no firm D call. The germline V gene encodes CDR1 SGHTA and CDR2 FQGNSA. V shed 0 bases and J shed 9 bases, with 7 bases lying between them. The CDR3 runs 12 residues. The CDR3: CASSLAPDTQYF. CDR3 coding DNA: TGTGCCAGCAGCTTAGCGCCGGACACGCAGTATTTT.

This clonotype has a count of ten or more. The chain joins TRBV7-2 to TRBJ1-5; D ambiguous. The CDR3 covers 13 residues. Trimming left V 1 base short and J 7 bases short, with 8 bases between. Per germline, CDR1 SGHTA and CDR2 FQGNSA. This CDR3 is CASSLGGWQPQHF. As DNA, the CDR3 is TGTGCCAGCAGCTTAGGCGGTTGGCAGCCCCAGCATTTT.

This clonotype has at least ten counts. This chain links TRBV7-9 with TRBJ2-6; 7 nucleotides match TRBD1. Trimming removed 6 bases from V and 8 bases from J; junction bases left unmatched: 7. The germline gives CDR1 SEHNR, CDR2 FQNEAQ (reference sequence). CDR3 length: 14 residues. The CDR3 protein is CASSLRQGTNVLTF. The DNA of the CDR3 is TGTGCCAGCAGTCTACGACAGGGTACCAACGTCCTGACTTTC.

In its sample, this clonotype was seen many times. The chain combines TRBV6-6 with TRBJ2-5, with 7 bases lining up with TRBD2. Germline CDR1 MNHNY, CDR2 SVGAGI (reference sequence). This CDR3 region has 14 residues. V shed 8 bases and J 0 bases; nucleotides not matched to a gene: 6. The chain's CDR3 is CASVGGGDQETQYF. The CDR3 nucleotides read TGTGCCAGCGTTGGGGGGGGAGACCAAGAGACCCAGTACTTC.

With respect to this clonotype: This may arise from a read error, as a much more abundant clone is one base away. In this CDR3 the conserved last residue, phenylalanine or tryptophan, is missing, so a read error is likely. The gene calls are TRBV11-2 and TRBJ2-3, with 8 bases fitting TRBD2. Trimming removed 4 bases from V and 9 bases from J; junction bases left unmatched: 3. Germline V CDR1 and CDR2: SGHAT, FQNNGV. The CDR3 covers 12 residues. The CDR3 is CASSSGLVTQYS. The CDR3 nucleotides are TGTGCCAGCAGCTCGGGACTAGTAACGCAGTATTCT.

The V and J genes are TRBV5-5 and TRBJ2-1; 10 bases agree with TRBD2. With V trimmed by 3 bases and J by 9 bases, 6 bases remained unmatched. The germline V gene encodes CDR1 SGHKS and CDR2 YYEKEE (reference sequence). The CDR3 spans 14 residues. CDR3: CASSYLAGDSEQFF. CDR3 in DNA: TGTGCCAGCAGCTACCTAGCGGGAGATAGTGAGCAGTTCTTC.